This T cell receptor (beta chain) was identified during a study of long-term antiretroviral therapy in people with HIV. General observations from the study: CDR3 lengths in HIV samples spanned a narrower range than controls.

About this clone itself: Its antigen is still unknown.

No fewer than two post-ART and no fewer than one pre-ART PBMC samples existed for each donor. V was pared by 1 base and J by 5 bases, with 6 bases of the junction left unmatched. The CDR3 loop spans 16 amino acids. From germline, CDR1 is SGHTA and CDR2 FQGNSA. Sequencing used immunoSEQ v3.0 at survey level. Sequencing was performed with immunoSEQ multiplex PCR; in TCRdb, only in-frame clones are kept and a portion is missing. The sample consists of around 38,000 clones, approximately 94% of them appearing once. The sequence was collected from a young man with HIV. Here the sequenced sample was unsorted PBMCs, taken roughly 9.5 years after starting antiretroviral therapy. This chain uses TRBV7-2 with TRBJ2-3; 10 nucleotides align to TRBD2. The CDR3 DNA reads TGTGCCAGCAGCTTAGTACAGCGGGGGGGCGGAGATACGCAGTATTTT. Translation gives CASSLVQRGGGDTQYF.